These 28 T cell receptor beta chains were all obtained from the same sample, sequenced in a study of a mutant IDH1 vaccine in newly diagnosed glioma. These receptors are not linked to any known antigen. Described time point: week 5, during vaccination. Mutant IDH1 20-mer peptide, at 300 ug, made up each vaccine dose, with topical imiquimod. The protocol was immunoSEQ multiplex PCR, while the TCRdb copy is restricted to in-frame clones and leaves out a portion. The table has 50,000 to 75,000 clones, around four fifths seen once. Sequenced material: PBMCs, taken from a glioma patient whose treatment included an IDH1 peptide vaccine. All receptors come from a woman aged 45-60 years with glioma.

This chain uses TRBV29-1 with TRBJ1-4; D not certain. Between the trimmed V and J ends, which lost 6 bases and 0 bases, there was a span of 8 bases. This CDR3 is built from 13 residues. Germline V lookup: CDR1 SQVTM, CDR2 ANQGSEA. In DNA, the CDR3 is TGCAGCGTAAAAGACGCAACTAATGAAAAACTGTTTTTT. Its protein product is CSVKDATNEKLFF.

The chain recombines TRBV25-1 with TRBJ2-1; the D gene could be TRBD1 or TRBD2 (7 bases each). V was cut by 3 bases and J by 8 bases, with 17 bases left in between. Germline-derived CDR1 and CDR2 are MGHDK and SYGVNS. The CDR3 totals 15 residues. The CDR3 sequence: CASSDRQGGSDEQFF. CDR3 in DNA: TGTGCCAGCAGTGATCGTCAGGGGGGGAGCGATGAGCAGTTCTTC.

V gene TRBV5-1 combines with J gene TRBJ2-7, with D unresolved. The V end was cut by 4 bases, the J end by 1 base, with 21 bases between. CDR1 and CDR2 from the germline V gene are SGHRS and YFSETQ. This CDR3 contains 17 residues. CDR3 sequence: CASSPEPLGSPSYEQYF. The CDR3 DNA sequence: TGCGCCAGCAGCCCCGAACCCCTAGGCAGTCCTTCCTACGAGCAGTACTTC.

This clone has only one observation. The chain couples TRBV11-2 to TRBJ1-2; maybe TRBD1 (5 bases). The CDR3 runs to 15 residues. The V gene lost 0 bases and the J gene lost 6 bases, with 14 bases spanning the gap. Germline-derived CDR1 and CDR2 are SGHAT and FQNNGV. The DNA for the CDR3 is TGTGCCAGCAGCTTAGATGGGGCGCAACCGGATGGCTACACCTTC. It yields the protein CASSLDGAQPDGYTF.

The gene calls are TRBV30 and TRBJ2-2; 8 bases align to TRBD1. After removal of 5 bases from V and 8 bases from J, the junction contained 13 bases not matched to a gene. The CDR3 has 15 residues. Germline V gene lookup returns CDR1 GTSNPN and CDR2 SVGIG (reference sequence). For the CDR3, the DNA is TGTGCCTGGGCCGACAGGGGCCCTTTCCTAGGGGAGCTGTTTTTT. It translates to CAWADRGPFLGELFF. Drawing the rest from reference TRBV30 and TRBJ2-2, the complete variable domain is SQTIHQWPATLVQPVGSPLSLECTVEGTSNPNLYWYRQAAGRGLQLLFYSVGIGQISSEVPQNLSASRPQDRQFILSSKKLLLSDSGFYLCAWADRGPFLGELFFGEGSRLTVL.

V gene TRBV7-2 combines with J gene TRBJ1-1, with TRBD1 identical over 8 bases. The J segment lost 1 base and the V segment lost 1 base, leaving 2 bases of the junction unmatched. The germline gives CDR1 SGHTA, CDR2 FQGNSA. CDR3 size: 15 residues. The CDR3 sequence: CASSLGGQGNTEAFF. The CDR3 nucleotides are TGTGCCAGCAGCTTAGGCGGACAGGGGAACACTGAAGCTTTCTTT.

The rearrangement uses TRBV7-9 and TRBJ2-7; possibly TRBD1 for D (5 bases). Germline V gives CDR1 SEHNR, CDR2 FQNEAQ (reference sequence). V was shortened by 5 bases and J by 1 base, with 15 bases between the two germline ends. The CDR3 extends over 15 amino acids. The CDR3 loop reads CASSVNGAVSYEQYF. The CDR3 nucleotides read TGTGCCAGCAGCGTCAATGGGGCTGTTTCCTACGAGCAGTACTTC.

This chain joins TRBV5-4 and TRBJ1-1; D perhaps matches TRBD1 (6 bases). Germline V gene data show CDR1 as SGHNT and CDR2 as YYREEE (reference sequence). The V end lost 5 bases, the J end lost 8 bases, and 22 bases lay between the germline ends. CDR3 length equals 15 residues. The CDR3, as DNA: TGTGCCAGCAGTCCCGGAGGGCCGGGGGCGACGGAAGCTTTCTTT. Its protein is CASSPGGPGATEAFF.

This chain connects TRBV14 to TRBJ2-7; TRBD1 matches at 9 bases. The CDR3 runs to 16 residues. Unmatched junction bases numbered 6, after V lost 0 bases and J lost 3 bases. Per the germline V gene, CDR1 is SGHDN and CDR2 is FVKESK. The CDR3, as DNA: TGTGCCAGCAGCCAAGAGCCGGGACAGGGTAACTACGAGCAGTACTTC. Protein: CASSQEPGQGNYEQYF.

V usage is TRBV7-2 and J usage is TRBJ2-3; 7 bases map to TRBD2. With 8 bases clipped from V and 5 bases from J, the junction kept 10 bases outside the gene matches. This CDR3 contains 14 residues. Per germline, CDR1 SGHTA and CDR2 FQGNSA. The CDR3 DNA reads as TGTGCCAGCGTCAAGGGCGGGGGTCAAGATACGCAGTATTTT. Protein sequence: CASVKGGGQDTQYF.

The V gene is TRBV5-1, the J gene TRBJ2-3; 11 nucleotides align to TRBD2. CDR3 length: 16 amino acids. Losses at the gene ends were 1 base for V and 5 bases for J; bases not matched to a gene: 6. CDR1 and CDR2 from the germline V gene are SGHRS and YFSETQ. DNA for the CDR3: TGCGCCAGCAGCTTGATGACTAGCGGGGTAGGAGATACGCAGTATTTT. As protein: CASSLMTSGVGDTQYF.

The CDR3 spells CASSVEVQGAGGYTF. The DNA of the CDR3 is TGTGCCAGCAGCGTAGAGGTCCAGGGGGCCGGAGGCTACACCTTC. The rearrangement joins TRBV9 to TRBJ1-2, with 8 bases matching TRBD1. V was pared by 0 bases and J by 8 bases, with 9 bases of the junction left unmatched. The CDR3 loop spans 15 amino acids. Germline values: CDR1 SGDLS, CDR2 YYNGEE.

This chain uses TRBV15 with TRBJ2-7; D not resolved. V was pared by 4 bases and J by 6 bases, with 16 bases between. CDR1 and CDR2 from the germline V gene are LNHNV and YYDKDF (reference sequence). The CDR3 contains 14 residues. The CDR3 here is CATSTLDGIGEQYF. The CDR3 DNA reads TGTGCCACCAGCACTCTCGATGGGATTGGCGAGCAGTACTTC.

The chain recombines TRBV5-1 with TRBJ1-1; tentatively, D is TRBD1 (5 bases). CDR3 length: 14 amino acids. The germline V gene encodes CDR1 SGHRS and CDR2 YFSETQ. V was cut by 4 bases and J by 3 bases, with 13 bases left in between. The chain's CDR3 is CASSNPGWDTEAFF. The DNA of the CDR3 is TGCGCCAGCAGCAATCCAGGGTGGGACACTGAAGCTTTCTTT.

The chain recombines TRBV18 with TRBJ1-5, with a weak D call TRBD1 (5 bases). Trimming pared 8 bases from V and 1 base from J, leaving 15 bases between. Germline V CDR1 and CDR2: KGHSH, LQKENI. The CDR3 is made up of 15 amino acids. Written as DNA, the CDR3 is TGTGCCAGCAGGAGTAGAGAGGGGAGCAATCAGCCCCAGCATTTT. Amino acids: CASRSREGSNQPQHF.

The CDR3 nucleotides are TGTGCCAGCAGTTACGGCGGCTTGACAGATACGCAGTATTTT. It codes for CASSYGGLTDTQYF. The V call is TRBV6-5, the J call TRBJ2-3; no reliable D call. Germline values: CDR1 MNHEY, CDR2 SVGAGI. The CDR3 is 14 residues long. The V end was cut by 2 bases, the J end by 3 bases, with 9 bases between.

This chain uses TRBV6-1 with TRBJ1-6; D is uncertain. The V and J ends lost 2 bases and 10 bases respectively, with 12 bases between them. CDR3 size: 14 residues. Per germline, CDR1 MNHNS and CDR2 SASEGT. The CDR3 DNA reads TGTGCCAGCAGTGAAAATGCGGGATCCTCACCCCTCCACTTT. Encoded protein: CASSENAGSSPLHF.

In this sample, this clone turned up a few times. The V call is TRBV6-5, the J call TRBJ1-2; maybe TRBD1 (5 bases). CDR3 length: 13 residues. Germline-derived CDR1 and CDR2 are MNHEY and SVGAGI. V lost 0 bases and J lost 8, with 10 bases in between. The CDR3 DNA reads as TGTGCCAGCAGTTACTCGATTGGGGACGGCTACACCTTC. Its protein product is CASSYSIGDGYTF.

Turning to this clone: At one of its ends the junction is not consistent with the germline gene, which may arise from a read error. The chain employs TRBV2 and TRBJ2-7; 9 bases agree with TRBD1. CDR1 is SNHLY, CDR2 FYNNEI, per germline. CDR3 length: 12 residues. As DNA, the CDR3 is TGTGCCAGCAGGGAAGGGACAGGGCCTAAGTACTTC. Residues: CASREGTGPKYF.

The V gene is TRBV27, the J gene TRBJ2-1, with 10 bases identical to TRBD1. The CDR3 totals 15 residues. Looked up from germline, CDR1 is MNHEY and CDR2 is SMNVEV (reference sequence). The V segment lost 7 bases and the J segment 5 bases; nucleotides outside the gene matches: 8. CDR3 sequence: CASTTGTGVDNEQFF. The CDR3 DNA reads TGTGCCAGCACTACCGGGACAGGGGTAGACAATGAGCAGTTCTTC.

This clone was seen once. The J gene is TRBJ1-1, the V gene TRBV4-2; D is undetermined. The CDR3 runs 15 residues. The V end lost 1 base, the J end lost 11 bases, and 20 bases lay between the germline ends. Looked up from germline, CDR1 is LGHNA and CDR2 is YNFKEQ. The CDR3 DNA reads TGTGCCAGCAGCCAAGCCTCCGGCCTAAAAGAGTGGGCTTTCTTT. Residues: CASSQASGLKEWAFF.

The rearrangement links TRBV27 to TRBJ1-6; unclear D gene. The CDR3 extends over 15 amino acids. CDR1 is MNHEY and CDR2 is SMNVEV in the germline V gene (reference sequence). V was trimmed by 7 bases and J by 1 base, leaving 11 bases between them. DNA for the CDR3: TGTGCCAGCATCCCTCGGGGATCCTATAATTCACCCCTCCACTTT. Encoded protein: CASIPRGSYNSPLHF.

The V gene is TRBV5-1, the J gene TRBJ1-2, with D possibly TRBD1 on 6 matching bases. Trimming pared 4 bases from V and 6 bases from J, leaving 16 bases between. Per germline, CDR1 SGHRS and CDR2 YFSETQ. There are 14 residues in the CDR3. CDR3 sequence reads: CASSADQGLNGYTF. For the CDR3, the DNA is TGCGCCAGCAGCGCAGACCAGGGGTTAAATGGCTACACCTTC.

The rearrangement links TRBV15 to TRBJ1-2, with TRBD1 identical over 8 bases. This CDR3 comprises 15 residues. CDR1 LNHNV and CDR2 YYDKDF come from the germline V gene (reference sequence). Trimming cost V 0 bases and J 8 bases; bases outside gene matches: 8. The CDR3 DNA is TGTGCCACCAGCAGAGATAAGGCAGGGGGCAGGGGCTACACCTTC. It encodes CATSRDKAGGRGYTF.

The chain couples TRBV6-1 to TRBJ2-7; the D gene is possibly TRBD2 (6 bases). Germline V gene lookup returns CDR1 MNHNS and CDR2 SASEGT. Trimming pared 7 bases from V and 2 bases from J, leaving 18 bases between. The CDR3 length is 15 residues. For the CDR3, the DNA is TGTGCCAGCACCCGCAGCGCAACGGGAGCCTACGAGCAGTACTTC. Residues: CASTRSATGAYEQYF.

V usage is TRBV19 and J usage is TRBJ1-1, with D uncertain. The CDR3 runs 12 residues. Germline loops: CDR1 LNHDA, CDR2 SQIVND (reference sequence). Trimming took 1 base from V and 4 from J, leaving 4 bases between them. The CDR3 loop is CASSIAPTEAFF. The DNA for the CDR3 is TGTGCCAGTAGTATAGCCCCCACTGAAGCTTTCTTT.

The CDR3 protein is CASSLARSYEQYF. CDR3 bases: TGTGCCAGCAGCTTAGCCAGGAGCTACGAGCAGTACTTC. The chain combines TRBV7-9 with TRBJ2-7; no reliable D call. This CDR3 comprises 13 residues. The germline gives CDR1 SEHNR, CDR2 FQNEAQ (reference sequence). Trimming pared 0 bases from V and 3 bases from J, leaving 6 bases between. Variable domain in full (rest from reference TRBV7-9 and TRBJ2-7): DTGVSQNPRHKITKRGQNVTFRCDPISEHNRLYWYRQTLGQGPEFLTYFQNEAQLEKSRLLSDRFSAERPKGSFSTLEIQRTEQGDSAMYLCASSLARSYEQYFGPGTRLTVT.

This clone has only one observation. The chain is built from TRBV29-1 and TRBJ2-3; the match to TRBD2 covers 10 bases. The CDR3 totals 13 residues. V gave up 5 bases and J gave up 4 bases; unmatched junction bases: 3. CDR1 is SQVTM, CDR2 ANQGSEA, per germline. CDR3 DNA: TGCAGCGTTCCAGCGGGGGGGGCAGATACGCAGTATTTT. Its protein is CSVPAGGADTQYF.